This T cell receptor beta chain appears in the sequencing data of a study of shared clonotypes between healthy human individuals. Several immunoSEQ plates held equal portions of the genomic DNA taken from each subset. Sequenced by immunoSEQ multiplex PCR; TCRdb stores in-frame clones only, minus some. The top ten hold around 0.15% of the sample, which has 2,500,000 or so clones, more than 80% seen once. The germline CDR1 and CDR2 sequences are MDHEN and SYDVKM. The V end was cut by 7 bases, the J end by 2 bases, with 15 bases between. The CDR3 is 14 amino acids. This chain links TRBV28 with TRBJ2-7, with a weak D call TRBD1 (5 bases). Sequencing was done on a sample of naive CD4+ T cells sorted from blood. Subset denoted: CD45RA+ positively selected. This sequence was found in a man aged 18 to 30 in good health. The DNA for the CDR3 is TGTGCCAGCACAACGTCCCAGGGCACCTACGAGCAGTACTTC. Translating it yields CASTTSQGTYEQYF.